This T cell receptor (beta chain) was captured by sequencing in a study of metastatic and nonmetastatic thyroid tumors. Whole-study context: The study looked at repertoires side by side in blood and in tumor or nodule tissue from malignant and benign thyroid patients. Study-wide results and caveats: It was reportedly found that TCR beta diversity was significantly higher in malignant thyroid tumors than in benign nodules, a difference seen in both blood and tumor samples.

Authors' processing steps: Built for papillary thyroid cancer, a distant-metastasis classifier drew on CDR3 differences across clinicopathological groups. TCRdb re-called the PCR reads with MiXCR. The V and J calls were determined by TCRdb, not by the authors. Of around 20,000 clones in the sample, approximately 40% were seen once. Germline CDR1 is SGHAT and CDR2 is FQNNGV. CDR3 length: 14 residues. V was cut by 5 bases and J by 3 bases, with 14 bases left in between. Remarks on this clone: The antigen is not known.

The entire patient cohort was treatment-naive prior to thyroid surgery. This chain uses TRBV11-2 with TRBJ2-7, with D tentatively TRBD1 (6 bases). This TCR derives from a female donor with papillary thyroid cancer or a benign thyroid nodule (not recorded which). Some clones in this sample may be carry-over from other donors' samples. Specimen: tumor tissue. CDR3 sequence (DNA): TGTGCCAGCAGCACCGGACAGACCAACTACGAGCAGTACTTC. It yields the protein CASSTGQTNYEQYF.